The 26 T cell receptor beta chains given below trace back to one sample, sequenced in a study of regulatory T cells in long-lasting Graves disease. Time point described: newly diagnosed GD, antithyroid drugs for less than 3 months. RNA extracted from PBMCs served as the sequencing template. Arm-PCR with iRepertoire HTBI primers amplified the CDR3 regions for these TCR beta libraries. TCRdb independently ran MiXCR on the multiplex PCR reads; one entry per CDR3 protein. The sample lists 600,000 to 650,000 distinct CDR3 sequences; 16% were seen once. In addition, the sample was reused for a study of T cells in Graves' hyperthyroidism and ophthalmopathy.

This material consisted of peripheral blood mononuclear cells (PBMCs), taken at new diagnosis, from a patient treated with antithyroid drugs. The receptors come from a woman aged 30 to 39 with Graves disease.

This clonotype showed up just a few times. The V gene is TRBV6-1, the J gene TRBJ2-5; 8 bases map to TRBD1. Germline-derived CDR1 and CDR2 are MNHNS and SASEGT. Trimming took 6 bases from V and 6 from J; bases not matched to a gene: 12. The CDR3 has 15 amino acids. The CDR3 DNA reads TGTGCCAGCAGCGACGGACAGGGTGAGGTGAAGACCCAGTACTTC. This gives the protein CASSDGQGEVKTQYF.

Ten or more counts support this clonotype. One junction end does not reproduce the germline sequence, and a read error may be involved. Here the CDR3 DNA reads TGTGCCAGCAGCTTAGTAGAGGATCAGCCCCAGCATTTT. Its translation is CASSLVEDQPQHF. V is TRBV12-3 or TRBV12-4 and J is TRBJ1-5; D is unclear. The CDR3 covers 13 residues.

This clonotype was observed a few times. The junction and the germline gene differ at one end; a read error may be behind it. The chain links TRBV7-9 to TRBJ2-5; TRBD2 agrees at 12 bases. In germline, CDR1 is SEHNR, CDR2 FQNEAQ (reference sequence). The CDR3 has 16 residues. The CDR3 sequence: CASSPRLAGAGETQYF. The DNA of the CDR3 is TGTGCCAGCAGCCCACGACTAGCGGGAGCCGGAGAGACTCAGTACTTC.

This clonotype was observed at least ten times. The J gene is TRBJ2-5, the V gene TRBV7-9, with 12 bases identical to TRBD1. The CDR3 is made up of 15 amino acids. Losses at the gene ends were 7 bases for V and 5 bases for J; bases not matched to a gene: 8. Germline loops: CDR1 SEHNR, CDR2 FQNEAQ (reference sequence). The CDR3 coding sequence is TGTGCCAGCACTCCCGGGACAGGGGGCTGGGAGACCCAGTACTTC. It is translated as CASTPGTGGWETQYF. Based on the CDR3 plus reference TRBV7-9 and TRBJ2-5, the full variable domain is DTGVSQNPRHKITKRGQNVTFRCDPISEHNRLYWYRQTLGQGPEFLTYFQNEAQLEKSRLLSDRFSAERPKGSFSTLEIQRTEQGDSAMYLCASTPGTGGWETQYFGPGTRLLVL.

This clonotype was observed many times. The CDR3 region is CASQGRQPQHF. The DNA of the CDR3 is TGTGCCAGCCAGGGGCGACAGCCCCAGCATTTT. This sequence joins TRBV28 and TRBJ1-5; D perhaps matches TRBD1 (6 bases). The CDR3 consists of 11 residues. The germline CDR1 and CDR2 sequences are MDHEN and SYDVKM. V lost 8 bases, J lost 7 bases, and 9 bases lay in between.

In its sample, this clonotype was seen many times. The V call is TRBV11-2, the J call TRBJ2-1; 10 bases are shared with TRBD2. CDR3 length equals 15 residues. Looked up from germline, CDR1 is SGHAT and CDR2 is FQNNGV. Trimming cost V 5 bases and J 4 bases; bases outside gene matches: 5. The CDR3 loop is CASSPGLAFYNEQFF. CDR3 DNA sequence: TGTGCCAGCAGCCCGGGACTAGCGTTTTACAATGAGCAGTTCTTC.

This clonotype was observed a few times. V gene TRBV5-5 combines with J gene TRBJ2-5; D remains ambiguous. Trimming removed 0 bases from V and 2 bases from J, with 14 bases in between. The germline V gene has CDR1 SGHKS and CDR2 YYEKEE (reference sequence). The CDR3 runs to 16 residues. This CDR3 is CASSLGIQQPQETQYF. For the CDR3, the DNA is TGTGCCAGCAGCTTGGGTATACAGCAGCCTCAAGAGACCCAGTACTTC.

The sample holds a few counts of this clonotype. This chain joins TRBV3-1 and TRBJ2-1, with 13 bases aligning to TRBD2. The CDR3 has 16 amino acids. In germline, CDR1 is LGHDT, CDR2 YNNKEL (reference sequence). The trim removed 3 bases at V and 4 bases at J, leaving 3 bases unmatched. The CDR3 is CASSHQLAGGYNEQFF. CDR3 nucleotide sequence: TGTGCCAGCAGCCACCAACTAGCGGGAGGGTACAATGAGCAGTTCTTC.

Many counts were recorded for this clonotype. The CDR3 region has the DNA TGTGCCAGCATTAACTTCGGTCGGATGAACACTGAAGCTTTCTTT. It specifies CASINFGRMNTEAFF. The chain combines TRBV28 with TRBJ1-1; no definite D call. Germline CDR1 and CDR2: MDHEN and SYDVKM. The CDR3 is made up of 15 amino acids. The V end was cut by 7 bases, the J end by 0 bases, with 15 bases between.

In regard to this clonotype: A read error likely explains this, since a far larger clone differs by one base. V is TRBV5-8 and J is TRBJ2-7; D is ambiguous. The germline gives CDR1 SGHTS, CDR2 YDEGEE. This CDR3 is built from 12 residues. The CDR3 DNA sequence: TGTGCCGGCAGCTTGGTCGGCTACGAGCAGTACTTC. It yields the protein CAGSLVGYEQYF.

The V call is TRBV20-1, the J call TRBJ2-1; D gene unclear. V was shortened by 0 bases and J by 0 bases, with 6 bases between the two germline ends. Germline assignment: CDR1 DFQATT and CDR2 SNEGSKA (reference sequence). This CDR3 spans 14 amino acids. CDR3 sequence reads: CSAREAFSYNEQFF. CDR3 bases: TGCAGTGCTAGAGAAGCGTTCTCCTACAATGAGCAGTTCTTC.

CDR3 DNA: TGTGCCAGTAGATGGGGGTATGGGAATGAGCAGTTCTTC. Translation gives CASRWGYGNEQFF. The chain combines TRBV19 with TRBJ2-1; D may be TRBD1 or TRBD2 (5 bases each). The ends were cut back, 6 bases at V and 7 bases at J, with 13 bases in the middle. There are 13 residues in the CDR3. Germline CDR1 reads LNHDA; CDR2 reads SQIVND (reference sequence). Full variable domain (outside the CDR3, taken from reference TRBV19 and TRBJ2-1): DGGITQSPKYLFRKEGQNVTLSCEQNLNHDAMYWYRQDPGQGLRLIYYSQIVNDFQKGDIAEGYSVSREKKESFPLTVTSAQKNPTAFYLCASRWGYGNEQFFGPGTRLTVL.

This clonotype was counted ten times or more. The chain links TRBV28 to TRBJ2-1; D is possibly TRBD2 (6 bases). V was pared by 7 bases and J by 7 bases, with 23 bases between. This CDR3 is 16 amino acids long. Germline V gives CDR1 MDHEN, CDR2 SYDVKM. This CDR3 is CASNTGGQGRLNEQFF. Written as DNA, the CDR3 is TGTGCCAGCAATACAGGAGGGCAGGGCAGGTTGAATGAGCAGTTCTTC. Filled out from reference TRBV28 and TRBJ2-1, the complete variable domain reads DVKVTQSSRYLVKRTGEKVFLECVQDMDHENMFWYRQDPGLGLRLIYFSYDVKMKEKGDIPEGYSVSREKKERFSLILESASTNQTSMYLCASNTGGQGRLNEQFFGPGTRLTVL.

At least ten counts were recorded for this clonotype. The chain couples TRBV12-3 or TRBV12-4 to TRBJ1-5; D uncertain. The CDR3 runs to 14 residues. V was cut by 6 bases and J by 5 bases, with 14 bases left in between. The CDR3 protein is CASSRYGDYQPQHF. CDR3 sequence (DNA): TGTGCCAGCAGCCGATACGGGGATTATCAGCCCCAGCATTTT.

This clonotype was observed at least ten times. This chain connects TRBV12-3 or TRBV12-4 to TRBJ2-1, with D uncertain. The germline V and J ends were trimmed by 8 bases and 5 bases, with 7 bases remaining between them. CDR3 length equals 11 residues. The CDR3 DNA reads TGTGCCAGCCTCTTTGACAATGAGCAGTTCTTC. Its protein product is CASLFDNEQFF.

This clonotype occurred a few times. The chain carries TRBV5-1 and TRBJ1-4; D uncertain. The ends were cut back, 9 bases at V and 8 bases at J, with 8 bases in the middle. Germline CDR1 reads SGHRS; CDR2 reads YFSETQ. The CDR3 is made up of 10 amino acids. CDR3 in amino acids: CATPWEKLFF. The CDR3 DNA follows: TGCGCCACCCCATGGGAAAAACTGTTTTTT.

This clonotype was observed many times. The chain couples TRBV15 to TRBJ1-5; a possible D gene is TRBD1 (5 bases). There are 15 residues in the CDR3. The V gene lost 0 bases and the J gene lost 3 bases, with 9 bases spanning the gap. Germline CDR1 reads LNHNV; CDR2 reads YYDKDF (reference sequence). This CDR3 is CATSREGGINQPQHF. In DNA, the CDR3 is TGTGCCACCAGCAGAGAGGGGGGAATCAATCAGCCCCAGCATTTT.

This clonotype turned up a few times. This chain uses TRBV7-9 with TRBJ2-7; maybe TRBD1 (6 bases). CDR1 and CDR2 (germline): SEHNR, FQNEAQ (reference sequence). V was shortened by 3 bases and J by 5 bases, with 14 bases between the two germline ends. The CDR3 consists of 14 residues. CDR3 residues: CASSLAQGHNEQYF. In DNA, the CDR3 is TGTGCCAGCAGCTTGGCCCAGGGACACAACGAGCAGTACTTC.

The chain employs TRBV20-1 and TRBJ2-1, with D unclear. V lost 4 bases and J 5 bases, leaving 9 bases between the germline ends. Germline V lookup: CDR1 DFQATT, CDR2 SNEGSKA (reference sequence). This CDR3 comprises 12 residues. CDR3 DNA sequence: TGCAGTGCTAACCCTAGGAACAATGAGCAGTTCTTC. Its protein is CSANPRNNEQFF.

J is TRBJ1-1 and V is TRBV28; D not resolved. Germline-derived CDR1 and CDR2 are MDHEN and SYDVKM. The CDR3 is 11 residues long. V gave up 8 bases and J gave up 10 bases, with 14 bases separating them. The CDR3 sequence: CASESTLGAFF. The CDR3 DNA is TGTGCCAGCGAGTCAACTCTCGGAGCTTTCTTT.

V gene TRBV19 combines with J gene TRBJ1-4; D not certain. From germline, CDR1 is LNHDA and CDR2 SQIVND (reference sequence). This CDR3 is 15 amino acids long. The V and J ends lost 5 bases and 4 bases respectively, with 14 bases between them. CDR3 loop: CASSSPTSVNEKLFF. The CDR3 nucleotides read TGTGCCAGTAGTTCCCCGACATCGGTTAATGAAAAACTGTTTTTT.

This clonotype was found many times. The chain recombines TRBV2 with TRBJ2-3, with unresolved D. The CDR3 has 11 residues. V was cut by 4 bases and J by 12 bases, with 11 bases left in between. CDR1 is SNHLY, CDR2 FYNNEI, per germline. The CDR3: CASSVAREQYF. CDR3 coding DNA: TGTGCCAGCAGTGTCGCTAGGGAACAGTATTTT.

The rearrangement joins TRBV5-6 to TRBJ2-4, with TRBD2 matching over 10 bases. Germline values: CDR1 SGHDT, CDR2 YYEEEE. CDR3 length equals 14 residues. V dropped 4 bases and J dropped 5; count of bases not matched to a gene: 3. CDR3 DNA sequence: TGTGCCAGCAGCCCTGGGACTAGCGAAAACATTCAGTACTTC. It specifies CASSPGTSENIQYF.

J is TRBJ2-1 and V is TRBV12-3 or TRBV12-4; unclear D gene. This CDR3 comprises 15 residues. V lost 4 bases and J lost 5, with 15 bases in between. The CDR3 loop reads CASSSGAGTHNEQFF. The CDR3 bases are TGTGCCAGCAGTTCGGGTGCAGGTACTCACAATGAGCAGTTCTTC.

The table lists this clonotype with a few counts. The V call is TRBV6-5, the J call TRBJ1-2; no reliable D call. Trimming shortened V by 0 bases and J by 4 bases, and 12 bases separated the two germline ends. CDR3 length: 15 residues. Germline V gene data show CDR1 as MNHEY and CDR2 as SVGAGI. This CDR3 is CASSYSGEAGYGYTF. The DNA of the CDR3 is TGTGCCAGCAGTTACTCGGGAGAGGCGGGCTATGGCTACACCTTC.

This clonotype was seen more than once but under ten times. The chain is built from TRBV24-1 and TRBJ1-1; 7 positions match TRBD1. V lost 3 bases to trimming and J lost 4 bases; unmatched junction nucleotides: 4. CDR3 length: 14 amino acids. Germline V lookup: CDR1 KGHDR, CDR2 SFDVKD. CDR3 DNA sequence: TGTGCCACCAGTGATCGACAGGGCGGCACTGAAGCTTTCTTT. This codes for CATSDRQGGTEAFF.